Listed below are T cell receptor beta chains from one sample, sequenced in a study of blood T cell repertoires in COVID-19. Profiled with immunoSEQ multiplex PCR; TCRdb holds only in-frame clones, not every one. The sample yields 150,000 to 170,000 clones, around 84% seen once. Source material: peripheral blood. These receptors came from a woman aged 55-75 years with COVID-19, enrolled during active disease. Each CDR3 is given with its conserved first and last residue. D genes are given only for firm matches. The size of a clone is reported for some rows only, either as once, few or many, or as a class for expanded clones.

>14|TRBJ1-1|TRBD1|-|TRBV2
CASIPTGLNTEAFF
TGTGCCAGCATCCCGACAGGGCTGAACACTGAAGCTTTCTTT
>13|TRBJ2-5|-|-|TRBV18
CASSPTLKETQYF
TGTGCCAGCTCACCCACTCTGAAAGAGACCCAGTACTTC
>15|TRBJ1-1|-|-|TRBV19
CASTAGVYGNTEAFF
TGTGCCAGTACCGCCGGGGTATACGGGAACACTGAAGCTTTCTTT
>17|TRBJ2-7|-|-|TRBV15
CATSRDPAGRVSYEQYF
TGTGCCACCAGCAGAGATCCTGCGGGACGAGTCTCCTACGAGCAGTACTTC
>13|TRBJ1-2|-|-|TRBV11-2
CASSLAGWDGYTF
TGTGCCAGCAGCTTAGCGGGGTGGGATGGCTACACCTTC
>15|TRBJ1-5|-|-|TRBV7-2
CASSGGAWSNQPQHF
TGTGCCAGCTCCGGGGGTGCTTGGAGCAATCAGCCCCAGCATTTT
>13|TRBJ1-5|-|-|TRBV28
CASTLLGDQPQHF
TGTGCCAGCACCCTTCTGGGAGATCAGCCCCAGCATTTT
>15|TRBJ1-1|-|once|TRBV5-4
CASSFLSDLNTEAFF
TGTGCCAGCAGCTTTCTATCCGATCTGAACACTGAAGCTTTCTTT
>11|TRBJ2-1|-|-|TRBV13
CASSRNRVMVF
TGTGCCAGCAGCCGTAACAGGGTCATGGTCTTC
>13|TRBJ1-1|TRBD1|-|TRBV12-3/TRBV12-4
CASSLPTGGEAFF
TGTGCCAGCAGTTTACCGACAGGGGGAGAAGCTTTCTTT
>13|TRBJ1-6|-|once|TRBV25-1
CASTSSYNSPLHF
TGTGCCAGCACGAGCTCCTATAATTCACCCCTCCACTTT
>15|TRBJ1-6|-|-|TRBV27
CASRDYRVNNSPLHF
TGTGCCAGCAGAGACTACAGGGTTAATAATTCACCCCTCCACTTT
>14|TRBJ1-5|-|-|TRBV9
CASSVTDSGEPQHF
TGTGCCAGCAGCGTAACGGACAGCGGAGAGCCCCAGCATTTT
>11|TRBJ2-4|-|-|TRBV5-8
CASSPLNIQYF
TGTGCCAGCAGCCCCTTAAACATTCAGTACTTC
>14|TRBJ2-7|TRBD1|-|TRBV9
CASSVEGASYEQYF
TGTGCCAGCAGCGTAGAGGGGGCCTCCTACGAGCAGTACTTC
>16|TRBJ1-1|-|-|TRBV18
CASSPSTGRANTEAFF
TGTGCCAGCTCACCCTCTACAGGGCGGGCGAACACTGAAGCTTTCTTT
>12|TRBJ2-3|-|-|TRBV18
CASSLREDTQYF
TGTGCCAGCTCCCTCCGGGAGGATACGCAGTATTTT
>14|TRBJ2-2|-|few|TRBV6-5
CASSYDWSTGELFF
TGTGCCAGCAGTTACGACTGGTCCACCGGGGAGCTGTTTTTT
>14|TRBJ1-4|TRBD1|-|TRBV6-2/TRBV6-3
CASSYARQGGKLFF
TGTGCCAGCAGTTACGCGAGACAGGGCGGAAAACTGTTTTTT
>14|TRBJ2-4|-|-|TRBV6-5
CASSYGTAEGIQYF
TGTGCCAGCAGTTACGGAACAGCCGAGGGCATTCAGTACTTC
>13|TRBJ1-2|-|-|TRBV27
CASSLTGTLGYTF
TGTGCCAGCAGTTTAACGGGAACGCTTGGCTACACCTTC
>15|TRBJ1-3|TRBD1|-|TRBV4-2
CASSQDRTGRDTIYF
TGTGCCAGCAGCCAAGATCGGACAGGGAGGGACACCATATATTTT
>13|TRBJ2-1|-|-|TRBV5-5
CASSVTGMNEQFF
TGTGCCAGCAGCGTAACAGGGATGAATGAGCAGTTCTTC
>14|TRBJ1-4|-|-|TRBV12-5
CASGPTGGNEKLFF
TGTGCTAGTGGCCCAACCGGGGGTAATGAAAAACTGTTTTTT
>15|TRBJ2-3|TRBD2|-|TRBV19
CASRVLAGGPDTQYF
TGTGCCAGTAGGGTCCTAGCGGGAGGGCCAGATACGCAGTATTTT
>15|TRBJ2-5|-|-|TRBV7-9
CASRPGSSARETQYF
TGTGCCAGCAGACCCGGGTCCTCCGCACGGGAGACCCAGTACTTC
>14|TRBJ2-3|-|-|TRBV3-1/TRBV3-2
CASSPNRVPDTQYF
TGTGCCAGCAGCCCCAACAGGGTCCCAGATACGCAGTATTTT
>18|TRBJ1-4|-|-|TRBV19
CASSEQPRRSVSGEKLFF
TGTGCCAGTAGTGAGCAGCCAAGAAGGAGTGTGAGTGGTGAAAAACTGTTTTTT
>15|TRBJ2-1|TRBD2|-|TRBV24-1
CATSDLAGGYNEQFF
TGTGCCACCAGTGATTTAGCGGGGGGTTACAATGAGCAGTTCTTC
>14|TRBJ1-5|-|-|TRBV9
CASSLGTHNQPQHF
TGTGCCAGCAGCCTTGGGACACACAATCAGCCCCAGCATTTT
>13|TRBJ1-2|-|-|TRBV7-2
CASSPPGQGDYTF
TGTGCCAGCAGCCCTCCTGGGCAGGGTGACTACACCTTC
>16|TRBJ1-5|-|-|TRBV27
CASSPAGLFSNQPQHF
TGTGCCAGCAGTCCCGCCGGACTCTTTAGCAATCAGCCCCAGCATTTT
>14|TRBJ1-6|TRBD1|-|TRBV13
CASSFGTENSPLHF
TGTGCCAGCAGCTTCGGGACAGAAAATTCACCCCTCCACTTT
>13|TRBJ1-1|-|-|TRBV18
CASSPPERTEAFF
TGTGCCAGCTCACCACCGGAGAGGACAGAAGCTTTCTTT
>13|TRBJ1-1|-|-|TRBV24-1
CATSKQGGTEAFF
TGTGCCACCAGTAAGCAGGGTGGAACTGAAGCTTTCTTT
>16|TRBJ2-3|TRBD1|-|TRBV13
CASSLVGQGATDTQYF
TGTGCCAGCAGCTTAGTGGGACAGGGGGCGACAGATACGCAGTATTTT
>15|TRBJ1-1|-|-|TRBV25-1
CASSEYSTVNTEAFF
TGTGCCAGCAGTGAATATTCGACAGTCAACACTGAAGCTTTCTTT
>13|TRBJ1-1|-|-|TRBV10-3
CAISESANTEAFF
TGTGCCATCAGTGAGTCGGCTAACACTGAAGCTTTCTTT
>11|TRBJ2-3|-|-|TRBV11-1
CASSLGGTQYF
TGTGCCAGCAGCTTAGGAGGTACGCAGTATTTT
>15|TRBJ2-5|TRBD2|-|TRBV5-1
CASSLVAGGQETQYF
TGCGCCAGCAGCTTGGTAGCGGGGGGCCAAGAGACCCAGTACTTC
>14|TRBJ2-1|-|-|TRBV7-3
CASSIGGSGREQFF
TGTGCCAGCAGCATAGGGGGCAGCGGGCGTGAGCAGTTCTTC
>11|TRBJ1-1|TRBD1|once|TRBV29-1
CSVGGQGYAFF
TGCAGCGTGGGGGGACAGGGGTACGCTTTCTTT
>16|TRBJ2-1|-|-|TRBV15
CATSRVRGSSYNEQFF
TGTGCCACCAGCAGAGTGCGCGGAAGCTCCTACAATGAGCAGTTCTTC
>17|TRBJ2-6|TRBD1|-|TRBV7-9
CASSDPGQGAGANVLTF
TGTGCCAGCAGCGACCCGGGACAGGGGGCAGGGGCCAACGTCCTGACTTTC
>14|TRBJ2-4|-|-|TRBV11-2
CASSLSNTENIQYF
TGTGCCAGCAGCCTCTCGAATACAGAAAACATTCAGTACTTC
>14|TRBJ1-1|TRBD1|-|TRBV19
CASSPDRVNTEAFF
TGTGCCAGTAGTCCGGACAGGGTGAACACTGAAGCTTTCTTT
>15|TRBJ1-5|TRBD1|-|TRBV7-8
CASSLNRGRNQPQHF
TGTGCCAGCAGCTTAAACAGGGGAAGGAATCAGCCCCAGCATTTT
>14|TRBJ1-5|TRBD1|once|TRBV6-2/TRBV6-3
CASSLDRGLEPQHF
TGTGCCAGCAGTTTAGACAGGGGGCTAGAGCCCCAGCATTTT
>15|TRBJ2-5|TRBD1|-|TRBV10-3
CAISSSGTGPETQYF
TGTGCCATATCTTCGTCTGGGACAGGGCCAGAGACCCAGTACTTC
>15|TRBJ1-5|-|once|TRBV6-2/TRBV6-3
CASSYSQGSNQPQHF
TGTGCCAGCAGTTACTCACAGGGTAGCAATCAGCCCCAGCATTTT
>12|TRBJ2-5|TRBD2|once|TRBV3-1/TRBV3-2
CASRAGEETQYF
TGTGCCAGTAGAGCGGGAGAAGAGACCCAGTACTTC
>17|TRBJ1-2|-|-|TRBV19
CASSINWAGPGAFGYTF
TGTGCCAGTAGTATAAACTGGGCGGGACCTGGGGCGTTTGGCTACACCTTC
>14|TRBJ1-2|-|-|TRBV27
CASSLSSGAYGYTF
TGTGCCAGCAGTTTATCATCAGGGGCCTATGGCTACACCTTC
>17|TRBJ2-7|TRBD2|-|TRBV9
CASSVGAGGDSSYEQYF
TGTGCCAGCAGCGTCGGAGCGGGAGGGGATAGCTCCTACGAGCAGTACTTC
>14|TRBJ1-3|-|-|TRBV15
CATSTPSSGNTIYF
TGTGCCACCAGCACTCCGAGCTCTGGAAACACCATATATTTT
>13|TRBJ1-2|-|-|TRBV13
CASSLGQSYGYTF
TGTGCCAGCAGCTTAGGACAGTCCTATGGCTACACCTTC
>13|TRBJ1-2|-|-|TRBV3-1/TRBV3-2
CASKPTANYGYTF
TGTGCCAGCAAGCCGACAGCGAACTATGGCTACACCTTC
>18|TRBJ2-2|TRBD2|-|TRBV18
CASSPTGASGANTGELFF
TGTGCCAGCTCACCAACGGGGGCTAGCGGGGCGAACACCGGGGAGCTGTTTTTT
>15|TRBJ1-1|-|-|TRBV5-6
CASSLVGQGNTEAFF
TGTGCCAGCAGCTTGGTAGGCCAGGGGAACACTGAAGCTTTCTTT